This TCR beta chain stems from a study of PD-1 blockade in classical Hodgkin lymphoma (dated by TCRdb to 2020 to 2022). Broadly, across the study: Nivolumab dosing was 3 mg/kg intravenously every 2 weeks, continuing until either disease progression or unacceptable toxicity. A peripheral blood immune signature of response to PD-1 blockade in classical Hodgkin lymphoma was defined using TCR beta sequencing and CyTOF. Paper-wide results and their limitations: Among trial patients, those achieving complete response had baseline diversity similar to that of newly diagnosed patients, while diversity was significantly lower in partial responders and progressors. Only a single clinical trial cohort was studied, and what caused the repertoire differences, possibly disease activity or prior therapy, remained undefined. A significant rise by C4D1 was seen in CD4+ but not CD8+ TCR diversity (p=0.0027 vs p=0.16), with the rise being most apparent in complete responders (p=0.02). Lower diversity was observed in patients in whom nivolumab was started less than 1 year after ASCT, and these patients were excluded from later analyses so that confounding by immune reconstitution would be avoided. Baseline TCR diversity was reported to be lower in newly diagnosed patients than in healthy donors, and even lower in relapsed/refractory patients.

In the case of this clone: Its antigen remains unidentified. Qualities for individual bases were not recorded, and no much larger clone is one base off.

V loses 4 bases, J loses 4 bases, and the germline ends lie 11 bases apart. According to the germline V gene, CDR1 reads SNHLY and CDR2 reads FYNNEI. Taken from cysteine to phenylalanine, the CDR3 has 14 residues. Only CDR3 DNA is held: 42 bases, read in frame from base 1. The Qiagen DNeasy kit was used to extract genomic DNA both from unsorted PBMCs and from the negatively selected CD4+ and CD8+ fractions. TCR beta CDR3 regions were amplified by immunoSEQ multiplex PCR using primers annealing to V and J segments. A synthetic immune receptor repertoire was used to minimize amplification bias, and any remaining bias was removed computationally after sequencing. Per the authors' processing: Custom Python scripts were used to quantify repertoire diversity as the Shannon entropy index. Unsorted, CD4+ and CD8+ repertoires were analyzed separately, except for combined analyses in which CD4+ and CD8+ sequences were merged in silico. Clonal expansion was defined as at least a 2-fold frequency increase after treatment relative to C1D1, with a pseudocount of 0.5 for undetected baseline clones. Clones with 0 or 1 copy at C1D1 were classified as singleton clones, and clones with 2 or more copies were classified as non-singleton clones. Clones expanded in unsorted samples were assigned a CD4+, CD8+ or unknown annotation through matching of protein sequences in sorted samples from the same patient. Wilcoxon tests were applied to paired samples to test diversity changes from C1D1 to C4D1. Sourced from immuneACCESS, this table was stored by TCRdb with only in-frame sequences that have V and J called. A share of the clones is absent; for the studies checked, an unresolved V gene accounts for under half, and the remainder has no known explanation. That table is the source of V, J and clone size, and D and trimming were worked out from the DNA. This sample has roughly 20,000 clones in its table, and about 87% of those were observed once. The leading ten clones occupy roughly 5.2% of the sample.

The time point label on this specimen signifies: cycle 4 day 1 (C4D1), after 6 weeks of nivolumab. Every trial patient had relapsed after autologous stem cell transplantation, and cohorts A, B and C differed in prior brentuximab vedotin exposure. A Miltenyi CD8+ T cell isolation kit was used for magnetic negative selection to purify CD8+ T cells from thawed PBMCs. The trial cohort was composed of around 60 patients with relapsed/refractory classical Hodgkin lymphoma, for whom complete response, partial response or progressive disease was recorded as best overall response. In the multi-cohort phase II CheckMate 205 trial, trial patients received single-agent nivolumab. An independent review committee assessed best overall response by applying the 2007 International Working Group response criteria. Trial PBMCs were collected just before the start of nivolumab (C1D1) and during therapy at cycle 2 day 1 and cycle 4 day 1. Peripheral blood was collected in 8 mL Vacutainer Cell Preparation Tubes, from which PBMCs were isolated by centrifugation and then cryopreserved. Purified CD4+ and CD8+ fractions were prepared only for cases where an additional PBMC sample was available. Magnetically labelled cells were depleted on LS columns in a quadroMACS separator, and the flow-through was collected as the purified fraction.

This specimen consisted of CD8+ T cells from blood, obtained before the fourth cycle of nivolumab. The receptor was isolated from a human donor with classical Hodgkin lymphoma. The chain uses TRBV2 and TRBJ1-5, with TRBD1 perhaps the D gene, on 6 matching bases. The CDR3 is CASSAFTGNQPQHF. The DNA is TGTGCCAGCAGTGCATTTACAGGGAATCAGCCCCAGCATTTT.